The sequence of this TCR beta chain was determined in a study of neurological immune-mediated disorders. General observations from the study: Multiple sclerosis patients had less TCR clonal expansion than even healthy controls, unlike HTLV-1-associated myelopathy.

The V and J ends lost 7 bases and 3 bases, in that order; junction bases with no gene match: 11. The CDR3 runs 16 residues. Germline V CDR1 and CDR2: SGHVS, FQNEAQ. This clonotype appeared many times. The antigen remains unidentified. Synthesis of cDNA was performed by 5'RACE using 10-nucleotide random UMIs. TCRdb reanalysed the 5' RACE reads using MiXCR and keeps one entry per CDR3 protein. In the table there are tens of thousands of distinct CDR3 sequences, more than 6% of which are singletons. V and J are TRBV7-8 and TRBJ2-3; 9 bases align to TRBD2. Sequences were obtained from PBMCs. The sequence was obtained from a woman between 40 and 50 years old in good health. CDR3 coding DNA: TGTGCCAGCACCATCGTGGCGGGAGGGCCTACAGATACGCAGTATTTT. It codes for CASTIVAGGPTDTQYF.